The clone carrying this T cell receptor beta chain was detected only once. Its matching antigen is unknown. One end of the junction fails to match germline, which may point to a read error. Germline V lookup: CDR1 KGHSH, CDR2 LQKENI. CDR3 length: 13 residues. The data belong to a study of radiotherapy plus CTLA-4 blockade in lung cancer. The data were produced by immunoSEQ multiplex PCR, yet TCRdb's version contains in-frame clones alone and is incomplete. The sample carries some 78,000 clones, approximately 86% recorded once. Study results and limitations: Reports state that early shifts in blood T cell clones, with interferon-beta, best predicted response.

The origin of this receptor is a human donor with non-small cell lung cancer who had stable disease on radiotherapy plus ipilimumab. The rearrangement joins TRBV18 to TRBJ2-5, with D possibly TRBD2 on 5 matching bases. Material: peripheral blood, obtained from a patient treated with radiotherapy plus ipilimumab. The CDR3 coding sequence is TGTGCCAGCTCACCACCGAGTAGGCTAGCACCTGACTTC. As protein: CASSPPSRLAPDF.